The clone carrying this T cell receptor (beta chain) has at least ten counts. Antigen specificity is unknown. cDNA was made by 5'RACE with 10-nucleotide random UMIs. From 15-18 subjects, every sequencing run obtained over 170 million TCR-beta sequences. MiXCR, applied by TCRdb to the 5' RACE reads, yields one record per CDR3 protein. In the table there are 50,000 or so distinct CDR3 sequences, roughly 15% of which are singletons. These data originate in a study of neurological immune-mediated disorders. Study-wide results and caveats: None of the CDR3 amino acid sequences in expanded clones turned up in more than one subject, which points to private repertoires in all groups.

The CDR3 consists of 16 residues. The germline V gene has CDR1 DFQATT and CDR2 SNEGSKA (reference sequence). The V and J ends lost 6 bases and 5 bases, in that order; junction bases with no gene match: 13. Unsorted libraries were prepared from 2 million PBMCs held at -80 C. This chain links TRBV20-1 with TRBJ1-6; TRBD1 agrees at 7 bases. The sample consisted of PBMCs. The TCR comes from a man aged 55 to 70 in good health. CDR3 region: CSARLGTALNNSPLHF. The CDR3 DNA sequence: TGCAGTGCGCGATTGGGGACAGCCTTAAATAATTCACCCCTCCACTTT.